This T cell receptor (beta chain) was recovered during a study of shared clonotypes between healthy human individuals. Sequenced by immunoSEQ multiplex PCR; TCRdb stores in-frame clones only, minus some. There are around 1.6 million clones in the sample; roughly 98% occur only once, and around 0.45% lies in the top ten. Material: naive CD4+ T cells sorted from blood. Sample subset: CD45RA+ positively selected. The clonotype comes from a man aged 25-45 years in good health.

The CDR3 sequence: CASSEEGGNQPQHF. CDR3 DNA sequence: TGTGCCAGCAGTGAAGAGGGGGGCAATCAGCCCCAGCATTTT. The chain carries TRBV6-1 and TRBJ1-5, with a possible D match to TRBD1 (6 bases). Per the germline V gene, CDR1 is MNHNS and CDR2 is SASEGT. The CDR3 sequence is 14 residues long. V dropped 1 base and J dropped 2 bases, with 6 bases sitting between them.